A single sample gave rise to the 27 T cell receptor beta chains below, sequenced in a study of shared clonotypes between healthy human individuals. Produced via immunoSEQ multiplex PCR; TCRdb's table is partial and in-frame only. The table includes roughly 1,600,000 clones, 98% detected once. What was sequenced was naive CD4+ T cells sorted from blood. Subset given: CD45RA+ positively selected. The receptors were sampled from a man under 40 in good health.

The genes are TRBV18 and TRBJ2-3, with D maybe TRBD2 (6 bases). Trimming took 0 bases from V and 13 from J, leaving 20 bases between them. Germline CDR1 KGHSH, CDR2 LQKENI. The CDR3 extends over 15 amino acids. The CDR3 sequence: CASSPPDLPGLTKYF. The CDR3 coding sequence is TGTGCCAGCTCACCACCAGATCTTCCGGGACTGACGAAGTATTTT.

This chain uses TRBV18 with TRBJ1-1; D is unresolved. Germline CDR1 KGHSH, CDR2 LQKENI. Trimming cost V 2 bases and J 7 bases, with 14 bases left between them. The CDR3 is made up of 14 amino acids. CDR3 nucleotide sequence: TGTGCCAGCTCACCAAAGGTAAGAGCCGGTGAAGCTTTCTTT. Amino acids: CASSPKVRAGEAFF.

The rearrangement joins TRBV5-4 to TRBJ2-1; 12 bases line up with TRBD2. Germline values: CDR1 SGHNT, CDR2 YYREEE (reference sequence). The CDR3 runs to 17 residues. The V gene end was trimmed by 2 bases and the J gene end by 2 bases; junction bases not matched to a gene: 5. CDR3 region: CASSFGLAGITYNEQFF. The CDR3 bases are TGTGCCAGCAGCTTCGGACTAGCGGGAATTACCTACAATGAGCAGTTCTTC.

This sequence joins TRBV4-1 and TRBJ2-7, with a weak D call TRBD2 (5 bases). V gave up 0 bases and J gave up 2 bases, with 20 bases separating them. Germline V lookup: CDR1 MGHRA, CDR2 YSYEKL. The CDR3 is made up of 18 amino acids. The CDR3 reads CASSQDMPPGIRTYEQYF. The DNA for the CDR3 is TGCGCCAGCAGCCAAGATATGCCACCCGGGATTCGCACCTACGAGCAGTACTTC.

CDR3 region: CASSFTVTEAFF. CDR3 sequence (DNA): TGTGCCAGCAGCTTTACAGTCACTGAAGCTTTCTTT. The chain is built from TRBV13 and TRBJ1-1; D gene ambiguous. This CDR3 region has 12 residues. Germline values: CDR1 PRHDT, CDR2 FYEKMQ (reference sequence). With 3 bases removed from V and 4 bases from J, the gap between germline ends came to 6 bases.

V gene TRBV5-6 combines with J gene TRBJ2-3; 7 bases are shared with TRBD1. The length of the CDR3 is 17 residues. Germline V gives CDR1 SGHDT, CDR2 YYEEEE. Trimming took 1 base from V and 3 from J; bases not matched to a gene: 11. Written as DNA, the CDR3 is TGTGCCAGCAGCTTGTTAGGGGACAGTGAGGTTACAGATACGCAGTATTTT. Protein: CASSLLGDSEVTDTQYF.

The chain couples TRBV5-5 to TRBJ1-5, with 8 bases that match TRBD1. V was clipped by 4 bases and J by 1 base; unmatched bases: 4. This CDR3 is built from 15 residues. Germline V gene lookup returns CDR1 SGHKS and CDR2 YYEKEE (reference sequence). In nucleotides, the CDR3 is TGTGCCAGCAGCCACAGGGGGATGAGCAATCAGCCCCAGCATTTT. As protein: CASSHRGMSNQPQHF.

The chain combines TRBV6-1 with TRBJ2-5; TRBD2 matches at 7 bases. J lost 4 bases, V lost 1 base, and 15 bases had no gene match. The CDR3 runs to 18 residues. The germline V gene has CDR1 MNHNS and CDR2 SASEGT. CDR3 DNA: TGTGCCAGCAGTGAAGGGGGAGGGGAGGGGCGGTGGCGAGAGACCCAGTACTTC. It is translated as CASSEGGGEGRWRETQYF.

This clone appeared once. V and J are TRBV6-6 and TRBJ2-2; TRBD2 matches 10 bases. This CDR3 spans 16 amino acids. The ends lost 3 bases at V and 6 bases at J; junction bases unmatched: 7. CDR1 is MNHNY, CDR2 SVGAGI, per germline (reference sequence). The CDR3 coding sequence is TGTGCCAGCAGTTATTCCCCTGGACTAGCGGCCGGGGAGCTGTTTTTT. As protein: CASSYSPGLAAGELFF.

The chain joins TRBV2 to TRBJ1-1, with 7 bases that match TRBD1. CDR3 length equals 14 residues. Germline CDR1 is SNHLY and CDR2 is FYNNEI. After removal of 7 bases from V and 5 bases from J, the junction contained 10 bases not matched to a gene. CDR3 in amino acids: CASTPGGRFTEAFF. The CDR3, as DNA: TGTGCCAGCACCCCAGGGGGTAGATTTACTGAAGCTTTCTTT.

The V and J genes are TRBV5-5 and TRBJ2-7; the match to TRBD1 covers 10 bases. Germline V gene lookup returns CDR1 SGHKS and CDR2 YYEKEE (reference sequence). The CDR3 extends over 16 amino acids. V trimming: 4 bases; J trimming: 7 bases; junction bases outside the gene matches: 14. This chain's CDR3 is CASSPAGGQGWGEQYF. CDR3 bases: TGTGCCAGCAGCCCGGCCGGGGGACAGGGGTGGGGAGAGCAGTACTTC.

V usage is TRBV27 and J usage is TRBJ1-2, with D possibly being TRBD1 (6 bases). Germline V CDR1 and CDR2: MNHEY, SMNVEV (reference sequence). With 8 bases removed from V and 5 bases from J, the gap between germline ends came to 15 bases. The CDR3 loop spans 13 amino acids. The CDR3 protein is CASAQGNKYGYTF. In nucleotides, the CDR3 is TGTGCCAGCGCCCAGGGGAACAAATATGGCTACACCTTC.

This clone has a single count. The chain carries TRBV10-3 and TRBJ1-2; D perhaps matches TRBD1 (6 bases). CDR3 size: 17 residues. Between the trimmed V and J ends, which lost 3 bases and 3 bases, there was a span of 20 bases. Per germline, CDR1 ENHRY and CDR2 SYGVKD. The CDR3 DNA reads TGTGCCATCAGTGATCGGGACATCTCCCTGCCCCACTATGGCTACACCTTC. Amino acid sequence: CAISDRDISLPHYGYTF.

The chain joins TRBV6-5 to TRBJ2-5, with 9 bases identical to TRBD2. CDR1 MNHEY and CDR2 SVGAGI come from the germline V gene. This CDR3 contains 15 residues. V lost 7 bases, J lost 5 bases, and 11 bases stayed unmatched. The CDR3, as DNA: TGTGCCAGCATGCGACGTAGCGGGAGTTGGGAGACCCAGTACTTC. Translating gives CASMRRSGSWETQYF.

The rearrangement joins TRBV5-1 to TRBJ2-7, with 8 bases aligning to TRBD1. The germline V gene has CDR1 SGHRS and CDR2 YFSETQ. The V gene end was trimmed by 2 bases and the J gene end by 6 bases; junction bases not matched to a gene: 7. CDR3 size: 14 residues. This chain's CDR3 is CASSFQTGVTEQYF. The DNA of the CDR3 is TGCGCCAGCAGCTTCCAGACAGGGGTTACCGAGCAGTACTTC.

The rearrangement joins TRBV10-3 to TRBJ2-3; D is undetermined. V was pared by 6 bases and J by 0 bases, with 16 bases between. CDR3 length equals 16 residues. The germline CDR1 and CDR2 sequences are ENHRY and SYGVKD. In nucleotides, the CDR3 is TGTGCCATCAGCCGGACCCCGAAATCTAGCACAGATACGCAGTATTTT. Protein product: CAISRTPKSSTDTQYF.

The chain recombines TRBV28 with TRBJ2-3, with D hard to call. Germline lookup yields CDR1 MDHEN and CDR2 SYDVKM. Trimming removed 1 base at V and 2 bases at J, with 7 bases between. The CDR3 sequence is 14 residues long. The CDR3, as DNA: TGTGCCAGCAGTTTATCGGAATACACAGATACGCAGTATTTT. Its translation is CASSLSEYTDTQYF.

The gene calls are TRBV19 and TRBJ1-2; D unclear. Trimming took 5 bases from V and 4 from J, leaving 14 bases between them. Germline CDR1 is LNHDA and CDR2 is SQIVND (reference sequence). The CDR3 contains 14 residues. The CDR3 is CASSFGPTTYGYTF. The CDR3 coding sequence is TGTGCCAGTAGTTTTGGCCCCACAACCTATGGCTACACCTTC.

V is TRBV28 and J is TRBJ1-2; D unclear. The CDR3 runs 13 residues. Germline V CDR1 and CDR2: MDHEN, SYDVKM. With 4 bases removed from V and 7 bases from J, the gap between germline ends came to 13 bases. The CDR3 spells CASSSTGPSGYTF. The CDR3, as DNA: TGTGCCAGCAGTTCTACTGGGCCTAGTGGCTACACCTTC.

The chain links TRBV28 to TRBJ2-1; 8 positions agree with TRBD2. The germline V gene encodes CDR1 MDHEN and CDR2 SYDVKM. This CDR3 is built from 16 residues. V lost 7 bases to trimming and J lost 8 bases; unmatched junction nucleotides: 16. The CDR3 nucleotides read TGTGCCAGCACCTCCCGGGGGACTAGTTTTAGACATGAGCAGTTCTTC. This sequence encodes CASTSRGTSFRHEQFF.

The chain couples TRBV7-9 to TRBJ2-4, with unresolved D. Between the trimmed V and J ends, which lost 5 bases and 8 bases, there was a span of 16 bases. The CDR3 runs to 14 residues. Per germline, CDR1 SEHNR and CDR2 FQNEAQ (reference sequence). CDR3 protein: CASSPRAEEYIQYF. The CDR3 DNA reads TGTGCCAGCAGCCCACGGGCAGAGGAATACATTCAGTACTTC. The full variable domain, its missing parts supplied by reference TRBV7-9 and TRBJ2-4, is DTGVSQNPRHKITKRGQNVTFRCDPISEHNRLYWYRQTLGQGPEFLTYFQNEAQLEKSRLLSDRFSAERPKGSFSTLEIQRTEQGDSAMYLCASSPRAEEYIQYFGAGTRLSVL.

On this clone: Other DNA sequences within the sample encode an identical CDR3. The V and J genes are TRBV2 and TRBJ1-3, with D unresolved. Germline lookup yields CDR1 SNHLY and CDR2 FYNNEI. V lost 1 base to trimming and J lost 0 bases, with 1 base between them. The CDR3 is 13 amino acids. Here the CDR3 reads CASSEVSGNTIYF. CDR3 DNA sequence: TGTGCCAGCAGTGAAGTCTCTGGAAACACCATATATTTT. Supplemented by reference TRBV2 and TRBJ1-3, the full variable domain reads EPEVTQTPSHQVTQMGQEVILRCVPISNHLYFYWYRQILGQKVEFLVSFYNNEISEKSEIFDDQFSVERPDGSNFTLKIRSTKLEDSAMYFCASSEVSGNTIYFGEGSWLTVV.

This clone was counted a single time. The rearrangement links TRBV10-1 to TRBJ1-1; 10 nucleotides align to TRBD1. Trimming took 4 bases from V and 3 from J; bases not matched to a gene: 5. The CDR3 length is 15 residues. CDR1 and CDR2 from the germline V gene are WNHNN and SYGVQD (reference sequence). This chain's CDR3 is CASSVGTGDDTEAFF. In nucleotides, the CDR3 is TGCGCCAGCAGTGTTGGGACAGGGGACGACACTGAAGCTTTCTTT.

The chain recombines TRBV29-1 with TRBJ2-3, with 10 bases aligning to TRBD2. Losses at the gene ends were 8 bases for V and 3 bases for J; bases not matched to a gene: 14. The germline V gene has CDR1 SQVTM and CDR2 ANQGSEA. The CDR3 sequence is 16 residues long. This chain's CDR3 is CSLRASAGGGTDTQYF. The CDR3 nucleotides are TGCAGCTTACGGGCCTCAGCGGGAGGGGGTACAGATACGCAGTATTTT.

Remarks on this clone: The same CDR3 is also encoded by other DNA sequences in this sample. The chain carries TRBV4-1 and TRBJ2-1, with D unclear. V lost 1 base and J 6 bases, leaving 4 bases between the germline ends. This CDR3 region has 12 residues. Germline V lookup: CDR1 MGHRA, CDR2 YSYEKL. The CDR3 DNA follows: TGCGCCAGCAGCCAAGTGTTCAATGAGCAGTTCTTC. The encoded protein is CASSQVFNEQFF.

The chain carries TRBV4-1 and TRBJ1-3; 9 bases line up with TRBD1. This CDR3 is built from 15 residues. CDR1 and CDR2 from the germline V gene are MGHRA and YSYEKL. Unmatched junction bases numbered 5, after V lost 4 bases and J lost 4 bases. This CDR3 reads CASSPPGQGGNTIYF. The CDR3 DNA reads as TGCGCCAGCAGCCCCCCCGGACAGGGGGGAAACACCATATATTTT.

The chain carries TRBV30 and TRBJ1-2, with D uncertain. This CDR3 comprises 16 residues. V gave up 3 bases and J gave up 1 base, with 18 bases separating them. From germline, CDR1 is GTSNPN and CDR2 SVGIG (reference sequence). CDR3 DNA sequence: TGTGCCTGGAGCGCTCGTTCGGACGGATTTAACTATGGCTACACCTTC. Protein: CAWSARSDGFNYGYTF.